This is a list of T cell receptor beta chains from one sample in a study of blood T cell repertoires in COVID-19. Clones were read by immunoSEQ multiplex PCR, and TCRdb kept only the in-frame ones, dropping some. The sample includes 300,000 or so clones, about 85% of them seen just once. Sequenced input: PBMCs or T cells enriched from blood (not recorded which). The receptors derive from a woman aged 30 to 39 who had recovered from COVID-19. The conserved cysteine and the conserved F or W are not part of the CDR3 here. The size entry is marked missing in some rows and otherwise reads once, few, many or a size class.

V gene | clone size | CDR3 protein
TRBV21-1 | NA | ASSHNQGSSNQPQH
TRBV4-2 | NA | ASSPGLAGEAQY
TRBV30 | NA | AWSPTGYEQY
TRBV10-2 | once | ASSESGAPGRPAF
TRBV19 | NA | ASSTRGRTEAF
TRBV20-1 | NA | SASSANYGYT
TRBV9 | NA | ASSVAGVPYEQY
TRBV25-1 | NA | ASAGTGLYNEQF
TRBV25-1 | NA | ASSPGGGSYEQY
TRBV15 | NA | ATSRGTADGLF
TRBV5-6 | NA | ASSLGETYGYT
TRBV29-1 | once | SVRLQGTGELF
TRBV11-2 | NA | ASSPGRRSYNSPLH
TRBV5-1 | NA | ASSSNSGVHNEQF
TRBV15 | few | ATSRPRRGAGGYT
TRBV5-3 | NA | ARSQDSRKY
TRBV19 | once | ASSIGGQSNQPQH
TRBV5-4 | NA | ASSYLRQGSTDTQY
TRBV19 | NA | ASSIDGQGKAGYT
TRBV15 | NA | ATSRDRRGLDV
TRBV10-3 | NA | AISDPPAGGSEQF
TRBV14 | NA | ASSQAGGRGTEAF
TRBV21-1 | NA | ASRPRDSQPQH
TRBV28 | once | ATDGYT
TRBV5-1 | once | ASSLGGAGSNEKLF
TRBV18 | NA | ASSPDRRTYNSPLH
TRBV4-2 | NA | ASNRDSYGYT
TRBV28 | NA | ASSPNYAYGYT
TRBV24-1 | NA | ATSSPLRDTQY
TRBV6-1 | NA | ASSEGANSPLH
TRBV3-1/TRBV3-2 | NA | ASSRGQGGTEAF
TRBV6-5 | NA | AIRGRGAQEKLF
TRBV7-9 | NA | ASTTGRVSGNTIY
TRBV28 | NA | ASSLPGGGYT
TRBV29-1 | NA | SVGTGEAHSPLH
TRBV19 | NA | ASRGTANYGYT
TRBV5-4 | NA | ASSFPEANTQY